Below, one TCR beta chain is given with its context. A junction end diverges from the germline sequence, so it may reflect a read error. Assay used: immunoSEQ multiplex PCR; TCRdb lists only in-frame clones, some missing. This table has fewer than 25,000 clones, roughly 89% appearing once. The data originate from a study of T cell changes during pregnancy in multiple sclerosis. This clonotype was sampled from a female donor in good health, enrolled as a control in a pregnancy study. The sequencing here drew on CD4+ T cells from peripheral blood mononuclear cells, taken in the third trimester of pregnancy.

CDR3 amino acids: CASSLSSYNSPPHF. As DNA, the CDR3 is TGTGCCAGCAGCTTGAGCTCCTATAATTCACCCCCCCACTTT. This chain links TRBV7-3 with TRBJ1-6; D ambiguous. The length of the CDR3 is 14 residues. The V gene's germline CDR1 is SGHTA and CDR2 FQGTGA. The full variable domain, completed using reference TRBV7-3 and TRBJ1-6, is GAGVSQTPSNKVTEKGKYVELRCDPISGHTALYWYRQSLGQGPEFLIYFQGTGAADDSGLPNDRFFAVRPEGSVSTLKIQRTERGDSAVYLCASSLSSYNSPPHFGNGTRLTVT.